The 14 T cell receptor beta chains presented below share a single source sample, sequenced in a study of blood T cells in healthy people across ages. With a J-beta primer mix and a sample-barcoded 5' primer, a second PCR ran roughly 7 to 11 cycles. MiXCR, applied by TCRdb to the 5' RACE reads, yields one record per CDR3 protein. The top ten hold around 21% of the sample, which has about 770,000 distinct CDR3 sequences, under 45% seen once. Material: blood. The receptors stem from a man in his 60s in good health.

This clonotype was picked up a small number of times. Here the CDR3 reads CASGKDSNQPQHF. The CDR3 nucleotides read TGTGCCAGCGGAAAGGATAGCAATCAGCCCCAGCATTTT. The V and J genes are TRBV7-2 and TRBJ1-5; no definite D call. The CDR3 loop spans 13 amino acids. V was clipped by 8 bases and J by 0 bases, with 8 bases between them. Germline CDR1 SGHTA, CDR2 FQGNSA.

A few counts support this clonotype. The V call is TRBV7-2, the J call TRBJ2-1; D is unclear. CDR3 length: 12 amino acids. Germline V gene data show CDR1 as SGHTA and CDR2 as FQGNSA. Deletions cut 5 bases from V and 15 bases from J, with 17 bases between. The CDR3 spells CASSQPPGGSFF. The CDR3 DNA follows: TGTGCCAGCAGCCAACCCCCCGGTGGGTCGTTCTTC.

The chain couples TRBV27 to TRBJ2-5; a weak D match, TRBD2 (6 bases). The CDR3 length is 14 residues. Germline CDR1 MNHEY, CDR2 SMNVEV (reference sequence). Trimming stripped 4 bases from V and 5 bases from J, with 14 bases between. The CDR3 loop is CASSSQLALETQYF. CDR3 DNA: TGTGCCAGCAGTTCACAACTAGCTTTGGAGACCCAGTACTTC.

This rearrangement joins TRBV7-9 to TRBJ1-1; no clear D gene. Deletions cut 3 bases from V and 9 bases from J, with 23 bases between. There are 16 residues in the CDR3. Germline loops: CDR1 SEHNR, CDR2 FQNEAQ (reference sequence). The CDR3 here is CASSFAPYQRSLKAFF. DNA for the CDR3: TGTGCCAGCAGCTTTGCACCCTATCAAAGGTCCCTTAAAGCTTTCTTT.

V usage is TRBV9 and J usage is TRBJ1-4; D gene ambiguous. The V end lost 4 bases, the J end lost 0 bases, and 10 bases lay between the germline ends. This CDR3 is 15 amino acids long. Per the germline V gene, CDR1 is SGDLS and CDR2 is YYNGEE. The CDR3 DNA reads as TGTGCCAGCAGCCCCCCGTTTGCAACTAATGAAAAACTGTTTTTT. It specifies CASSPPFATNEKLFF.

The table lists this clonotype with a count of one. The chain recombines TRBV27 with TRBJ2-1; D is ambiguous. Trimming took off 6 bases at V and 9 bases at J, with 12 bases between the two ends. This CDR3 comprises 12 residues. Germline CDR1 MNHEY, CDR2 SMNVEV (reference sequence). As DNA, the CDR3 is TGTGCCAGCAGCCCGGACCTATCTGAGCAGTTCTTC. It specifies CASSPDLSEQFF.

This sequence joins TRBV11-2 and TRBJ1-2, with D possibly TRBD1 on 5 matching bases. The germline CDR1 and CDR2 sequences are SGHAT and FQNNGV. The CDR3 has 13 amino acids. Trimming took off 3 bases at V and 4 bases at J, with 9 bases between the two ends. The CDR3 nucleotides read TGTGCCAGCAGCTTGACAGATCTCTATGGCTACACCTTC. Translating it yields CASSLTDLYGYTF.

This clonotype was counted between two and nine times. The chain links TRBV7-9 to TRBJ1-2; 7 nucleotides match TRBD1. CDR3 length: 15 amino acids. V gave up 5 bases and J gave up 6 bases; unmatched junction bases: 12. Germline V gives CDR1 SEHNR, CDR2 FQNEAQ (reference sequence). CDR3 sequence (DNA): TGTGCCAGCAGCGTGGGTCTCCGCAGGGGGAATGGCTACACCTTC. Protein product: CASSVGLRRGNGYTF.

This clonotype has just a few counts. The chain employs TRBV6-2 or TRBV6-3 and TRBJ1-2; D might be TRBD1 (5 bases). Trimming left V 0 bases short and J 4 bases short, with 21 bases between. Germline V gene lookup returns CDR1 MNHEY and CDR2 SVGEGT. The CDR3 contains 18 residues. This chain's CDR3 is CASSYSLPDRNPPYGYTF. In DNA form, the CDR3 reads TGTGCCAGCAGTTACTCCCTCCCCGACAGAAACCCACCCTATGGCTACACCTTC.

This chain joins TRBV7-2 and TRBJ2-1; unclear D gene. In germline, CDR1 is SGHTA, CDR2 FQGNSA. The length of the CDR3 is 14 residues. V was trimmed by 5 bases and J by 4 bases, leaving 12 bases between them. The DNA for the CDR3 is TGTGCCAGCAGCCCTCGTAGACTGTACAATGAGCAGTTCTTC. It specifies CASSPRRLYNEQFF.

The table lists this clonotype with a few counts. The CDR3 loop is CASSSRTAYYTF. CDR3 bases: TGTGCCAGCAGTTCCCGGACAGCTTATTACACCTTC. The rearrangement uses TRBV28 and TRBJ1-2, with TRBD1 as a possible D gene (6 bases). CDR1 is MDHEN, CDR2 SYDVKM, per germline. The CDR3 runs to 12 residues. Trimming removed 4 bases at V and 11 bases at J, with 14 bases between.

This clonotype was observed at least ten times. Possible read error: a much larger clone is one base away. The rearrangement links TRBV11-2 to TRBJ2-5, with 7 nucleotides matching TRBD1. The CDR3 contains 14 residues. The trim removed 2 bases at V and 11 bases at J, leaving 11 bases unmatched. Germline values: CDR1 SGHAT, CDR2 FQNNGV. This CDR3 reads CASSLIRGRNEQYF. The CDR3 bases are TGTGCCAGCAGCTTAATAAGGGGGCGGAATGAGCAGTACTTC. The full variable domain, its missing parts supplied by reference TRBV11-2 and TRBJ2-5, is EAGVAQSPRYKIIEKRQSVAFWCNPISGHATLYWYQQILGQGPKLLIQFQNNGVVDDSQLPKDRFSAERLKGVDSTLKIQPAKLEDSAVYLCASSLIRGRNEQYFGPGTRLLVL.

The gene calls are TRBV20-1 and TRBJ1-6; tentatively, D is TRBD1 (6 bases). Trimming took 0 bases from V and 5 from J, leaving 20 bases between them. The germline CDR1 and CDR2 sequences are DFQATT and SNEGSKA (reference sequence). The CDR3 sequence is 18 residues long. The CDR3 protein is CSARETRGRRFDNSPLHF. DNA for the CDR3: TGCAGTGCTAGAGAGACCAGGGGAAGGAGGTTTGATAATTCACCCCTCCACTTT.

This clonotype was counted between two and nine times. This chain joins TRBV5-1 and TRBJ2-4, with D hard to call. The DNA end favors TRBJ2-7, so the J call may be wrong. Germline lookup yields CDR1 SGHRS and CDR2 YFSETQ. The length of the CDR3 is 15 residues. In DNA, the CDR3 is TGCGCCAGCAGCTTGGCAGGTCCTGGGACCTACGAGCAGTACTTC. It codes for CASSLAGPGTYEQYF.